Below are 27 T cell receptor beta chains sequenced from a single sample in a study of T-cell memory formation after mild COVID-19. A single record per CDR3 protein comes from TCRdb applying MiXCR to the 5' RACE reads. The table lists 90,000 to 120,000 distinct CDR3 sequences, around 15% of them singletons. Specimen: PBMCs or a T cell subset sorted from them (not recorded which). The receptors here all came from a man between 18 and 29 years old who had mild COVID-19 (a few samples of this study predate the infection). Cell type and time point are not known.

This clonotype has more than one count but fewer than ten. V gene TRBV7-6 combines with J gene TRBJ2-1; D remains unclear. With 0 bases removed from V and 1 base from J, the gap between germline ends came to 7 bases. This CDR3 is 15 amino acids long. Looked up from germline, CDR1 is SGHVS and CDR2 is FNYEAQ. This chain's CDR3 is CASSLARSSYNEQFF. The DNA of the CDR3 is TGTGCCAGCAGCTTAGCGCGGAGTTCCTACAATGAGCAGTTCTTC.

J is TRBJ2-5 and V is TRBV29-1, with TRBD2 as a possible D gene (7 bases). Trimming removed 0 bases at V and 3 bases at J, with 20 bases between. The CDR3 sequence is 17 residues long. CDR1 SQVTM and CDR2 ANQGSEA come from the germline V gene. The CDR3 here is CSVEDPPGGQGKETQYF. CDR3 DNA: TGCAGCGTTGAAGATCCCCCCGGGGGGCAGGGAAAAGAGACCCAGTACTTC.

This clonotype has only a few counts. The J gene is TRBJ2-5, the V gene TRBV7-3; tentatively, D is TRBD1 or TRBD2 (5 bases each). V lost 1 base, J lost 5 bases, and 11 bases lay in between. This CDR3 has 14 residues. From germline, CDR1 is SGHTA and CDR2 FQGTGA. CDR3 in DNA: TGTGCCAGCAGCTTAAACGGGGCAGGGGAGACCCAGTACTTC. Translated: CASSLNGAGETQYF.

The chain couples TRBV7-8 to TRBJ2-3; D is possibly TRBD1 (5 bases). Germline V gene lookup returns CDR1 SGHVS and CDR2 FQNEAQ. The germline V and J ends were trimmed by 5 bases and 2 bases, with 17 bases remaining between them. The CDR3 sequence is 16 residues long. CDR3 region: CASSAKGQTATDTQYF. CDR3 coding DNA: TGTGCCAGCAGCGCAAAGGGCCAGACAGCCACAGATACGCAGTATTTT.

This clonotype is categorized as large. The chain combines TRBV6-5 with TRBJ1-2, with a possible D match to TRBD1 (5 bases). Per germline, CDR1 MNHEY and CDR2 SVGAGI. The CDR3 loop spans 15 amino acids. Trimming took 6 bases from V and 6 from J, leaving 20 bases between them. The CDR3 region is CASSLYTGTPNGYTF. CDR3 DNA sequence: TGTGCCAGCAGCCTATACACCGGGACCCCTAATGGCTACACCTTC.

The chain joins TRBV7-9 to TRBJ1-4; 7 nucleotides line up with TRBD1. This CDR3 has 15 amino acids. CDR1 and CDR2 (germline): SEHNR, FQNEAQ (reference sequence). V lost 5 bases, J lost 5 bases, and 8 bases stayed unmatched. The CDR3 DNA follows: TGTGCCAGCAGCGGTGAGGGGGCAAGAAATGAAAAACTGTTTTTT. Its translation: CASSGEGARNEKLFF.

This clonotype was picked up a small number of times. The gene calls are TRBV7-2 and TRBJ2-1; TRBD2 agrees at 7 bases. The V gene end was trimmed by 0 bases and the J gene end by 6 bases; junction bases not matched to a gene: 5. The CDR3 spans 15 residues. Germline V gives CDR1 SGHTA, CDR2 FQGNSA. CDR3 nucleotides: TGTGCCAGCAGCTTAGCGCGGGGGACTGTCAATGAGCAGTTCTTC. Its protein is CASSLARGTVNEQFF.

The rearrangement uses TRBV2 and TRBJ2-3, with D perhaps TRBD1 or TRBD2 (6 bases each). The CDR3 consists of 15 residues. CDR1 SNHLY and CDR2 FYNNEI come from the germline V gene. V lost 7 bases, J lost 3 bases, and 17 bases lay in between. The CDR3 region has the DNA TGTGCCAGCATTAGGGTGGGGGGCGTGACAGATACGCAGTATTTT. This sequence encodes CASIRVGGVTDTQYF. Full variable domain (missing parts from reference TRBV2 and TRBJ2-3): EPEVTQTPSHQVTQMGQEVILRCVPISNHLYFYWYRQILGQKVEFLVSFYNNEISEKSEIFDDQFSVERPDGSNFTLKIRSTKLEDSAMYFCASIRVGGVTDTQYFGPGTRLTVL.

This clonotype occurred a few times. The chain uses TRBV6-5 and TRBJ1-2, with D tentatively TRBD1 (6 bases). Germline V gives CDR1 MNHEY, CDR2 SVGAGI. This CDR3 has 15 amino acids. V was cut by 1 base and J by 4 bases, with 13 bases left in between. The CDR3 region has the DNA TGTGCCAGCAGTTACTTTCGGGGGCACAGCTATGGCTACACCTTC. As protein: CASSYFRGHSYGYTF.

About this clonotype itself: The CDR3 carries no conserved terminal phenylalanine or tryptophan, so it likely arises from a read error. The limits of the CDR3 on the DNA are not certain, so only TCRdb's listed CDR3 is given. The J gene is TRBJ2-4, the V gene TRBV6-8; the D call in the table, TRBD2, was not verified against the DNA. Germline V gene lookup returns CDR1 MNHGY and CDR2 SAAAGT. The CDR3 is 11 residues long, ends included. The CDR3 loop reads CASRGLAGTPS.

The chain has TRBV4-3 and TRBJ1-2; 9 bases fit TRBD1. The J segment lost 4 bases and the V segment lost 3 bases, leaving 9 bases of the junction unmatched. Per germline, CDR1 LGHNA and CDR2 YSLEER. The CDR3 has 16 residues. CDR3 sequence reads: CASSQLYRGLSYGYTF. The CDR3 DNA reads TGCGCCAGCAGCCAGCTTTACAGGGGGCTCAGCTATGGCTACACCTTC.

This clonotype was seen a handful of times. The chain links TRBV13 to TRBJ2-3; 7 nucleotides align to TRBD2. Per the germline V gene, CDR1 is PRHDT and CDR2 is FYEKMQ (reference sequence). J lost 4 bases, V lost 5 bases, and 9 bases had no gene match. The CDR3 totals 15 residues. DNA for the CDR3: TGTGCCAGCAGCCTCGGACTAGTCCTAGCAGATACGCAGTATTTT. Translating gives CASSLGLVLADTQYF.

The chain combines TRBV12-3 or TRBV12-4 with TRBJ1-1; 9 bases align to TRBD1. This CDR3 has 15 amino acids. Losses at the gene ends were 8 bases for V and 0 bases for J; bases not matched to a gene: 7. The CDR3 sequence: CASSEGQGMNTEAFF. In DNA, the CDR3 is TGTGCCAGCTCCGAGGGACAGGGAATGAACACTGAAGCTTTCTTT.

This clonotype turned up a few times. This chain connects TRBV4-3 to TRBJ2-7, with a weak D call TRBD1 (6 bases). The CDR3 runs to 15 residues. The germline V gene encodes CDR1 LGHNA and CDR2 YSLEER. Trimming stripped 1 base from V and 4 bases from J, with 14 bases between. CDR3 region: CASSQADSGSYEQYF. The CDR3 DNA reads as TGCGCCAGCAGCCAAGCGGACAGTGGGTCTTACGAGCAGTACTTC.

This clonotype has just a few counts. The chain combines TRBV7-8 with TRBJ2-3; tentative D call: TRBD1 (6 bases). Germline V gene lookup returns CDR1 SGHVS and CDR2 FQNEAQ. Trimming pared 3 bases from V and 2 bases from J, leaving 12 bases between. CDR3 length: 15 residues. The CDR3 DNA reads as TGTGCCAGCAGCTTTTATACAGGGTCCACAGATACGCAGTATTTT. It translates to CASSFYTGSTDTQYF.

This clonotype was seen at least ten times. The rearrangement joins TRBV7-2 to TRBJ2-4; D is unresolved. CDR1 and CDR2 from the germline V gene are SGHTA and FQGNSA. This CDR3 has 16 residues. The V end was cut by 0 bases, the J end by 1 base, with 10 bases between. CDR3 amino acids: CASSLASQAAKNIQYF. The CDR3 DNA sequence: TGTGCCAGCAGCTTAGCGAGCCAGGCGGCCAAAAACATTCAGTACTTC.

The chain carries TRBV30 and TRBJ2-7; possibly TRBD1 for D (6 bases). Germline V lookup: CDR1 GTSNPN, CDR2 SVGIG (reference sequence). The CDR3 has 11 amino acids. V was trimmed by 5 bases and J by 5 bases, leaving 10 bases between them. Written as DNA, the CDR3 is TGTGCCTGGTCCAGGGGCCACGAGCAGTACTTC. Protein sequence: CAWSRGHEQYF.

This clonotype was counted a few times. The chain uses TRBV9 and TRBJ2-1; perhaps TRBD2 as D (8 bases). The V end was cut by 3 bases, the J end by 9 bases, with 19 bases between. CDR1 is SGDLS, CDR2 YYNGEE, per germline. The CDR3 extends over 15 amino acids. The CDR3: CASSAPPGGGTEQFF. The CDR3 nucleotides read TGTGCCAGCAGCGCCCCCCCGGGAGGGGGCACTGAGCAGTTCTTC.

This clonotype has a handful of counts. The V and J genes are TRBV4-3 and TRBJ1-1; D is perhaps TRBD1 (5 bases). Trimming pared 5 bases from V and 1 base from J, leaving 11 bases between. Germline V gene data show CDR1 as LGHNA and CDR2 as YSLEER. The CDR3 loop spans 14 amino acids. The CDR3 here is CASSSGTENTEAFF. CDR3 DNA: TGCGCCAGCAGCTCAGGGACTGAGAACACTGAAGCTTTCTTT.

The chain uses TRBV4-3 and TRBJ1-2; D is ambiguous. V was clipped by 0 bases and J by 8 bases, with 19 bases between them. The CDR3 contains 16 residues. The germline V gene encodes CDR1 LGHNA and CDR2 YSLEER. Here the CDR3 DNA reads TGCGCCAGCAGCCAAGAAGCGCTTGCCGGGATTCGCGGCTACACCTTC. It yields the protein CASSQEALAGIRGYTF.

The rearrangement joins TRBV7-8 to TRBJ2-7; the D is unclear. Per the germline V gene, CDR1 is SGHVS and CDR2 is FQNEAQ. CDR3 length: 13 amino acids. V was trimmed by 6 bases and J by 0 bases, leaving 9 bases between them. CDR3 region: CASRPALSYEQYF. In DNA, the CDR3 is TGTGCCAGCAGGCCCGCCCTCTCCTACGAGCAGTACTTC.

The rearrangement joins TRBV2 to TRBJ1-5; 11 bases match TRBD1. The trim removed 1 base at V and 4 bases at J, leaving 0 bases unmatched. The germline CDR1 and CDR2 sequences are SNHLY and FYNNEI. The CDR3 has 15 amino acids. In nucleotides, the CDR3 is TGTGCCAGCAGTGAAGGGGACAGGGGGAATCAGCCCCAGCATTTT. It codes for CASSEGDRGNQPQHF.

The V call is TRBV27, the J call TRBJ1-1, with D possibly being TRBD1 (6 bases). The CDR3 is 15 amino acids. The V and J ends lost 4 bases and 0 bases respectively, with 12 bases between them. Per the germline V gene, CDR1 is MNHEY and CDR2 is SMNVEV (reference sequence). The CDR3 region is CASSSKGGVNTEAFF. The CDR3 DNA sequence: TGTGCCAGCAGTTCGAAGGGGGGGGTGAACACTGAAGCTTTCTTT.

The chain employs TRBV4-1 and TRBJ2-7; 8 bases map to TRBD1. Per the germline V gene, CDR1 is MGHRA and CDR2 is YSYEKL. This CDR3 has 15 amino acids. Germline trimming cut 3 bases from V and 3 bases from J; bases unmatched to any gene: 7. The CDR3 here is CASSHAGTGDYEQYV. The CDR3 coding sequence is TGCGCCAGCAGCCACGCCGGGACAGGAGACTACGAGCAGTACGTC.

The chain joins TRBV21-1 to TRBJ1-5; the DNA was not used to check the table's D call, TRBD1. TRBV21-1 counts as a pseudogene. The CDR3 is made up of 13 amino acids. The CDR3 coding sequence is TGTGCCAGCAGCGTTGCCCCCCATCAGCCCCAGCATTTT. The encoded protein is CASSVAPHQPQHF.

This clonotype turned up a few times. The chain is built from TRBV11-2 and TRBJ1-4; TRBD1 aligns across 8 bases. V was clipped by 5 bases and J by 3 bases; unmatched bases: 5. In germline, CDR1 is SGHAT, CDR2 FQNNGV. The CDR3 is 15 residues long. The CDR3 loop is CASSPTGGANEKLFF. CDR3 nucleotide sequence: TGTGCCAGCAGCCCCACAGGGGGAGCTAATGAAAAACTGTTTTTT. The full variable domain, rest sourced from reference TRBV11-2 and TRBJ1-4, is EAGVAQSPRYKIIEKRQSVAFWCNPISGHATLYWYQQILGQGPKLLIQFQNNGVVDDSQLPKDRFSAERLKGVDSTLKIQPAKLEDSAVYLCASSPTGGANEKLFFGSGTQLSVL.

This clonotype occurred a few times. The chain has TRBV5-5 and TRBJ1-2, with 7 bases matching TRBD1. The CDR3 has 14 residues. Germline V gene sequence: CDR1 SGHKS, CDR2 YYEKEE (reference sequence). J was trimmed by 8 bases and V by 7 bases; bases with no gene match: 14. CDR3 sequence (DNA): TGTGCCAGCCAAGGGACAGCGGTCCCTTTGGGCTACACCTTC. It specifies CASQGTAVPLGYTF.